This T cell receptor beta chain appears in the sequencing data of a study of shared clonotypes between healthy human individuals. This CDR3 comprises 15 residues. The germline V and J ends were trimmed by 6 bases and 2 bases, with 15 bases remaining between them. The germline V gene has CDR1 MNHNS and CDR2 SASEGT. The authors divided CD4+ cells into CD45RA+ naive and CD45RA-negative memory subsets. Some clones are missing from TCRdb's copy, which holds only in-frame ones; the method was immunoSEQ multiplex PCR. The repertoire consists of 2 million to 3 million clones, with under 95% occurring once and the leading ten covering 0.36%.

This clonotype was obtained from a man aged 18 to 35 in good health. Some clones in this sample may be carry-over from other donors' samples. The chain combines TRBV6-1 with TRBJ2-3, with D possibly being TRBD2 (6 bases). Material for sequencing was naive CD4+ T cells from PBMCs. The subset is: CD45RA+ positively selected. The CDR3 region is CASSSGLHPTDTQYF. The CDR3 nucleotides read TGTGCCAGCAGCTCGGGACTGCACCCCACAGATACGCAGTATTTT.